Listed below are T cell receptor beta chains from one sample, sequenced in a study of cytomegalovirus exposure and HLA in healthy donors. Method: immunoSEQ multiplex PCR; TCRdb's copy keeps in-frame clones and lacks some. The sample holds some 130,000 clones, just under 80% seen once. The sequenced sample consisted of PBMCs. The receptors stem from a woman between 18 and 29 years old in good health and CMV-seronegative. Both conserved end residues are trimmed from each CDR3. A D gene is named only where the DNA matches it firmly. The size entry is marked missing in some rows and otherwise reads once, few, many or a size class.

size	V	J	D	CDR3
few	TRBV30	TRBJ1-1	.	AWSVRENTEAF
.	TRBV7-9	TRBJ1-2	TRBD1	ASSLVRGLGLGYT
.	TRBV28	TRBJ1-2	TRBD1	ASSADRVPYGYT
once	TRBV5-1	TRBJ2-3	TRBD2	ASSLVAGEADTQY
.	TRBV7-9	TRBJ2-5	.	ASTQGGSETQY
.	TRBV30	TRBJ2-3	TRBD2	AWSSWGGTDTQY
once	TRBV5-6	TRBJ2-7	.	ASSLTQGIEEQY
.	TRBV5-1	TRBJ1-1	TRBD1	ASSSQGQGAQGGEAF
.	TRBV4-1	TRBJ1-5	.	ASSLRGRDNQPQH
.	TRBV2	TRBJ1-5	.	ASTSTENQPQH
once	TRBV29-1	TRBJ1-2	.	SVETAAYGYT
.	TRBV5-8	TRBJ2-3	TRBD2	ASSPPGLAPRTQY
.	TRBV10-3	TRBJ2-7	TRBD2	AISESGGTYEQY
.	TRBV6-5	TRBJ2-3	.	ASSRSQGNTQY
once	TRBV10-3	TRBJ1-5	TRBD1	AISESGTDHQPQH
.	TRBV11-2	TRBJ2-7	.	ASSLFGSPYEQY
once	TRBV14	TRBJ2-1	.	ASSQRPSELNEQF
.	TRBV15	TRBJ2-1	.	ATSNYGGSYNEQF
.	TRBV6-5	TRBJ1-4	.	ASSYSKGVNNEKLF
.	TRBV7-9	TRBJ2-5	TRBD2	ASSLPTSGRAETQY
.	TRBV21-1	TRBJ2-3	.	ASSALIDRDADTQY
.	TRBV5-1	TRBJ2-1	TRBD2	ASSPPSGLAAYNEQF
.	TRBV29-1	TRBJ2-2	.	SVRQGSYTGELF
.	TRBV29-1	TRBJ2-3	TRBD2	SVEEVAGGTDTQY
.	TRBV18	TRBJ1-1	.	ASSPVMNTEAF
.	TRBV5-1	TRBJ2-7	TRBD2	ASSGTGSGRDNEQY
.	TRBV5-4	TRBJ2-1	TRBD2	ASSLGLAGFNEQF
.	TRBV29-1	TRBJ1-1	.	SVSQPRDTEAF
once	TRBV19	TRBJ2-5	TRBD2	ASSMALAGGFEETQY
.	TRBV7-6	TRBJ1-2	.	ASSQSPGNYGYT
.	TRBV2	TRBJ2-5	TRBD2	ASSALREGGETQY
.	TRBV11-3	TRBJ2-1	TRBD2	ASSYSAGGGYEQF
.	TRBV7-9	TRBJ2-4	.	ASSWPPGLAKNIQY
few	TRBV27	TRBJ1-1	.	ASSRETGNTEAF
.	TRBV27	TRBJ2-5	.	ASRGGRGETQY
.	TRBV5-1	TRBJ1-5	.	ASSLDTGNQPQH
.	TRBV7-7	TRBJ2-7	TRBD1	ASSLERGQGRQY
once	TRBV5-1	TRBJ1-2	.	ASGGESGYGYT
.	TRBV23-1	TRBJ2-1	.	ASSLSSYNEQF